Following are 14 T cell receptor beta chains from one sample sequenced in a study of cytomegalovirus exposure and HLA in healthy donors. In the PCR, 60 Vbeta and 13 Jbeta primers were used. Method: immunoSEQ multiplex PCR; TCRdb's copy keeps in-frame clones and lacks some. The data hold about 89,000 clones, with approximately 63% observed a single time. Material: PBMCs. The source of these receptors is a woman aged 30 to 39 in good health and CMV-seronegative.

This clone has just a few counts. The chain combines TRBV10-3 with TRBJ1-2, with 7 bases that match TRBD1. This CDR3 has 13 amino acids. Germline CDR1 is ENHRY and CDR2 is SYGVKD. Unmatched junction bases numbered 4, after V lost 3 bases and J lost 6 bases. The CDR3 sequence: CAISDGTDDGYTF. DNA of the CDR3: TGTGCCATCAGTGATGGGACAGATGATGGCTACACCTTC.

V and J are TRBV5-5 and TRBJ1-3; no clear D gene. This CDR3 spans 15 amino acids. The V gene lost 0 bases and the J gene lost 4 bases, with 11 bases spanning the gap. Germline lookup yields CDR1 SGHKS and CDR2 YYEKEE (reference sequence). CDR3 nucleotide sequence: TGTGCCAGCAGCTTGGCCCCAGGAAAAGGAAACACCATATATTTT. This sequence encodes CASSLAPGKGNTIYF.

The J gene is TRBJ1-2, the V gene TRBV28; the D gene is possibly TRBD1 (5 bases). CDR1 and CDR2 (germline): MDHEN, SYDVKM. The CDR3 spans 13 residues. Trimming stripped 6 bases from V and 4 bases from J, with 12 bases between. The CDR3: CASRPPDSYGYTF. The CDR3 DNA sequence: TGTGCCAGCAGACCCCCAGACAGCTATGGCTACACCTTC.

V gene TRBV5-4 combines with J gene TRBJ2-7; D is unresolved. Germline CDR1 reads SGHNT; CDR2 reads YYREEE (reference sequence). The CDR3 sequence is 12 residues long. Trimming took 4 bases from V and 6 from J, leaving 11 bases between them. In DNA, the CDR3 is TGTGCCAGCAGCGCCCCGCGTCTCGAGCAGTACTTC. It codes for CASSAPRLEQYF.

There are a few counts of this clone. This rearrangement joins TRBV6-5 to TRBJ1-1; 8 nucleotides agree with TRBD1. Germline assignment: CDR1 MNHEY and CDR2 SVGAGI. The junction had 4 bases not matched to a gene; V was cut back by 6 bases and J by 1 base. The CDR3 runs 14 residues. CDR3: CASRTGVPNTEAFF. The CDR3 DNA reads TGTGCCAGCAGGACAGGGGTGCCGAACACTGAAGCTTTCTTT.

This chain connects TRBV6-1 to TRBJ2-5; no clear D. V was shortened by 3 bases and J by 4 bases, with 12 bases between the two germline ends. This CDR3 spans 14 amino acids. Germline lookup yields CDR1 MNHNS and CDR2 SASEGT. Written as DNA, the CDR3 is TGTGCCAGCAGTGATTTTTACATAAGAGAGACCCAGTACTTC. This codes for CASSDFYIRETQYF.

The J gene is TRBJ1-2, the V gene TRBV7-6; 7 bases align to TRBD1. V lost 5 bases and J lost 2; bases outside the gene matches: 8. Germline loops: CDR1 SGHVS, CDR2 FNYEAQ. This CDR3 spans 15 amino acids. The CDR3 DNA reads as TGTGCCAGCAGCCGCGGGACAGATAACAACTATGGCTACACCTTC. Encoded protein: CASSRGTDNNYGYTF.

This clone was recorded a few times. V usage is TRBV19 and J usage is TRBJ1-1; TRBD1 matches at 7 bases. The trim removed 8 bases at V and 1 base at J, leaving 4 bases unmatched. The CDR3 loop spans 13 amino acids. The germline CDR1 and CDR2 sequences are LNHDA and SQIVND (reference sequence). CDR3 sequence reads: CASSGTENTEAFF. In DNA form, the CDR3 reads TGTGCCAGTTCCGGGACAGAGAACACTGAAGCTTTCTTT.

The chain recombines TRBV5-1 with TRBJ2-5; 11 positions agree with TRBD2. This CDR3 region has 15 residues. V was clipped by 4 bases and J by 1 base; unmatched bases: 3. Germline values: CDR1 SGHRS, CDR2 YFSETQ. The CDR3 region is CASSPGLAVQETQYF. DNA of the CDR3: TGCGCCAGCAGCCCGGGACTAGCGGTCCAAGAGACCCAGTACTTC.

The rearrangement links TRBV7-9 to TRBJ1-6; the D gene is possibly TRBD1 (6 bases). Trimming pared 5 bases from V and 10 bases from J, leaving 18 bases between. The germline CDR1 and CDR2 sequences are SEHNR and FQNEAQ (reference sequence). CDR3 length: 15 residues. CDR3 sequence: CASSRRGGGLSPLHF. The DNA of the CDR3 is TGTGCCAGCAGCCGTCGAGGGGGGGGCTTATCACCCCTCCACTTT.

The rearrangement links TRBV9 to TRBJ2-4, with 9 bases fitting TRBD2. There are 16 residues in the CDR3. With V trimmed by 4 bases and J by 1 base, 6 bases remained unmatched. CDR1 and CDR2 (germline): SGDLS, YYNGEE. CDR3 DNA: TGTGCCAGCAGCCCCCTAGCGGGAATGGCCAAAAACATTCAGTACTTC. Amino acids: CASSPLAGMAKNIQYF.

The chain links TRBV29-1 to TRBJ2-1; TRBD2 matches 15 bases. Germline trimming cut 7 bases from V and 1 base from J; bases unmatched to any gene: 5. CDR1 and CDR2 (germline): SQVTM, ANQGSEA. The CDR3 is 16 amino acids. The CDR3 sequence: CSAPGTSGRSYNEQFF. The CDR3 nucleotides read TGCAGCGCCCCCGGGACTAGCGGGAGGTCCTACAATGAGCAGTTCTTC.

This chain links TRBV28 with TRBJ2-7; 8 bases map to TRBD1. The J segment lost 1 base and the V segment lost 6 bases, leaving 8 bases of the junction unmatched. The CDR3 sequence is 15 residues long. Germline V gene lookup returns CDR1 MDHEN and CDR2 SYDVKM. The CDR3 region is CASRAPGGRSYEQYF. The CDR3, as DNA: TGTGCCAGCAGGGCACCAGGGGGCCGATCCTACGAGCAGTACTTC.

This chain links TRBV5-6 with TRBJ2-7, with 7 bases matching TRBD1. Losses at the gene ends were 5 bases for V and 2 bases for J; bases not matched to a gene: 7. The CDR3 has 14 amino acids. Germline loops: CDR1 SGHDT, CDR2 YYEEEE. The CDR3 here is CASRETGLAYEQYF. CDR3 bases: TGTGCCAGCAGGGAGACAGGGCTAGCCTACGAGCAGTACTTC.